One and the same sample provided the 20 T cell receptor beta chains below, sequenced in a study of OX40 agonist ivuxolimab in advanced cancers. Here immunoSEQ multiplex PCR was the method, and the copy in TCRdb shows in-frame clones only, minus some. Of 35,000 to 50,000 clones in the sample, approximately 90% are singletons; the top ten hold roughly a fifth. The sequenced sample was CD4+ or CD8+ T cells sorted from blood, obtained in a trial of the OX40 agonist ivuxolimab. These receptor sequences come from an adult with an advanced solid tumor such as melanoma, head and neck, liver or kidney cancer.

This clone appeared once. The CDR3 nucleotides are TGTGCCAGCAGGGGGACTAGCGGAGCCCAAGAGACCCAGTACTTC. It yields the protein CASRGTSGAQETQYF. The chain is built from TRBV2 and TRBJ2-5; 11 bases are shared with TRBD2. Germline V lookup: CDR1 SNHLY, CDR2 FYNNEI. This CDR3 is built from 15 residues. V shed 6 bases and J 1 base; nucleotides not matched to a gene: 4. Variable domain in full (rest from reference TRBV2 and TRBJ2-5): EPEVTQTPSHQVTQMGQEVILRCVPISNHLYFYWYRQILGQKVEFLVSFYNNEISEKSEIFDDQFSVERPDGSNFTLKIRSTKLEDSAMYFCASRGTSGAQETQYFGPGTRLLVL.

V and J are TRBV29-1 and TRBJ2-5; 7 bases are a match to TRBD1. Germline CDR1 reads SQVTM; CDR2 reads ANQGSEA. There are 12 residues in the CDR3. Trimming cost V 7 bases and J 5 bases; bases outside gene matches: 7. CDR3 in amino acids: CSAMDRWETQYF. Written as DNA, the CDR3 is TGCAGCGCCATGGACAGGTGGGAGACCCAGTACTTC.

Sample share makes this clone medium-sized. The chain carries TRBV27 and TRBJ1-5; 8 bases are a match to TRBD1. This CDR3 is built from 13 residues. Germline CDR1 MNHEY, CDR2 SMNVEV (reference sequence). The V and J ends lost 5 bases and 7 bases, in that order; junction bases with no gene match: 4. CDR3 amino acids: CASSPGQAQPQHF. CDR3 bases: TGTGCCAGCAGTCCGGGACAGGCCCAGCCCCAGCATTTT.

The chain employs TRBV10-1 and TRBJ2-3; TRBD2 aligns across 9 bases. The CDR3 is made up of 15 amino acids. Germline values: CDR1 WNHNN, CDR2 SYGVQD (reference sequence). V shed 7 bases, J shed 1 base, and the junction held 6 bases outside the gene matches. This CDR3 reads CASKIAGAGTDTQYF. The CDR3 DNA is TGCGCCAGCAAGATAGCGGGAGCAGGCACAGATACGCAGTATTTT.

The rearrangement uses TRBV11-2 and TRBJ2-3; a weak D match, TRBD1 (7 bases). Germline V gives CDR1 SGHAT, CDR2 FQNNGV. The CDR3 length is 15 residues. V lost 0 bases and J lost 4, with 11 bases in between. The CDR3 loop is CASSLDLRGADTQYF. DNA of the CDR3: TGTGCCAGCAGCTTAGATCTCAGGGGGGCAGATACGCAGTATTTT. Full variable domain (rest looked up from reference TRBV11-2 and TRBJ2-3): EAGVAQSPRYKIIEKRQSVAFWCNPISGHATLYWYQQILGQGPKLLIQFQNNGVVDDSQLPKDRFSAERLKGVDSTLKIQPAKLEDSAVYLCASSLDLRGADTQYFGPGTRLTVL.

DNA for the CDR3: TGCGCCAGCAGCTCCCGGGAGGGTAGTTCACCCCTCCACTTT. Its translation: CASSSREGSSPLHF. The chain uses TRBV5-1 and TRBJ1-6, with no clear D. Germline assignment: CDR1 SGHRS and CDR2 YFSETQ. This CDR3 has 14 residues. Trimming left V 3 bases short and J 9 bases short, with 13 bases between. Variable domain in full (rest from reference TRBV5-1 and TRBJ1-6): KAGVTQTPRYLIKTRGQQVTLSCSPISGHRSVSWYQQTPGQGLQFLFEYFSETQRNKGNFPGRFSGRQFSNSRSEMNVSTLELGDSALYLCASSSREGSSPLHFGNGTRLTVT.

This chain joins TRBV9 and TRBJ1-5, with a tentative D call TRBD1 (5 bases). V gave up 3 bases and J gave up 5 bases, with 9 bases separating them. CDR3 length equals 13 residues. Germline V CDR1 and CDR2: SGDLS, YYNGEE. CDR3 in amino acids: CASSAQGDQPQHF. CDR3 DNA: TGTGCCAGCAGCGCGCAGGGTGATCAGCCCCAGCATTTT.

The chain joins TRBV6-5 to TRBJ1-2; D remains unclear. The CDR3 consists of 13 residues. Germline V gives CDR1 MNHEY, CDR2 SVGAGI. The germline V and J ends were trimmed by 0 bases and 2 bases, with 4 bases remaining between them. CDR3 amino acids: CASSYSENYGYTF. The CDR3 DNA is TGTGCCAGCAGTTACTCAGAAAACTATGGCTACACCTTC.

This chain's CDR3 is CASSPTGWGKGQFF. The CDR3 DNA sequence: TGTGCCAGCTCACCTACGGGCTGGGGGAAAGGTCAGTTCTTC. The chain recombines TRBV18 with TRBJ2-1; tentatively, D is TRBD1 or TRBD2 (5 bases each). This CDR3 comprises 14 residues. Germline loops: CDR1 KGHSH, CDR2 LQKENI. Deletions cut 3 bases from V and 13 bases from J, with 19 bases between.

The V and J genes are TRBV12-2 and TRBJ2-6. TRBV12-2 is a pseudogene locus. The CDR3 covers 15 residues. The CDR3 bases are TGTGCAAGTCGCTTTCTTGCCTCTGGGGCCAACGTCCTGACTTTC. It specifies CASRFLASGANVLTF.

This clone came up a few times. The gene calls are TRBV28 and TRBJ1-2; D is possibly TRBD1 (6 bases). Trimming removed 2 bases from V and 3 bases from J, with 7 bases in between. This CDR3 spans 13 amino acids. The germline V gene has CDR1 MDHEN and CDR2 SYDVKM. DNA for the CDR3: TGTGCCAGCAGTTTAACAGGGTACTATGGCTACACCTTC. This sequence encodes CASSLTGYYGYTF.

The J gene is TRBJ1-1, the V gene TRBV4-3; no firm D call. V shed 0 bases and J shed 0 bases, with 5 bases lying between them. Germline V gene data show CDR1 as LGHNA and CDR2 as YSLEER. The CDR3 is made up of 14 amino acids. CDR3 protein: CASSQDRMNTEAFF. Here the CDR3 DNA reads TGCGCCAGCAGCCAAGATCGGATGAACACTGAAGCTTTCTTT.

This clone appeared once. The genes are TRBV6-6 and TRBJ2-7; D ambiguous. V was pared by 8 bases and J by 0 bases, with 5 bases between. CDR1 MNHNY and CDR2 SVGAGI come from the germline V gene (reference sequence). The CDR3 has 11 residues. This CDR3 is CASGNSYEQYF. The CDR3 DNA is TGTGCCAGCGGAAACTCCTACGAGCAGTACTTC.

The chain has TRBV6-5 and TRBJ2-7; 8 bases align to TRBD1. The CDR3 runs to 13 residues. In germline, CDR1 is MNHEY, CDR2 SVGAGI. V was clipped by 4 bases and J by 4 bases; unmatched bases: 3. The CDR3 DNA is TGTGCCAGCAGTTCCGGACAGGGATACGAGCAGTACTTC. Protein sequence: CASSSGQGYEQYF.

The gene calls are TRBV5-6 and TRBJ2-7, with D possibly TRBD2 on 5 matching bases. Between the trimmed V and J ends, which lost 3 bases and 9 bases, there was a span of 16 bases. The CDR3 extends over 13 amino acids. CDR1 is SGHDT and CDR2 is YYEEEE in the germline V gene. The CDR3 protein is CASSSGLAMGQYF. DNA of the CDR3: TGTGCCAGCAGCTCCGGACTGGCTATGGGGCAGTACTTC.

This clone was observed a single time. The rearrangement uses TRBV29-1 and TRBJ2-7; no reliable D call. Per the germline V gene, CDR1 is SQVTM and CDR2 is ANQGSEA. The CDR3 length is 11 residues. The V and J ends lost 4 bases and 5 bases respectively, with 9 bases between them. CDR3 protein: CSVGDRDEQYF. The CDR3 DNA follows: TGCAGCGTTGGAGACCGGGACGAGCAGTACTTC.

The CDR3 DNA reads TGTGCCAGCAGCACAGGGACTAGCGGGAGGGCCGTCTACGAGCAGTACTTC. Translating gives CASSTGTSGRAVYEQYF. V and J are TRBV5-4 and TRBJ2-7; 16 nucleotides agree with TRBD2. V lost 4 bases to trimming and J lost 3 bases; unmatched junction nucleotides: 7. This CDR3 is built from 17 residues. Germline CDR1 is SGHNT and CDR2 is YYREEE (reference sequence).

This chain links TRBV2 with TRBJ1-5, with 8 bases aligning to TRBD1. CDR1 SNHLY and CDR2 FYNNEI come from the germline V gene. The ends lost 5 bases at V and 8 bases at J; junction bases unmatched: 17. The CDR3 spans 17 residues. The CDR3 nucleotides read TGTGCCAGCAGTCCGACCCTGGACAGGGACCTCGTTGAGCCCCAGCATTTT. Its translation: CASSPTLDRDLVEPQHF.

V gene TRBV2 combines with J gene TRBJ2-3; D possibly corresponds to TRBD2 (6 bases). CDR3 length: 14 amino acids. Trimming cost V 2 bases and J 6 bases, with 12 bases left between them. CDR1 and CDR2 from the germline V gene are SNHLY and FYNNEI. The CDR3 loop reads CASSETSTGDTQYF. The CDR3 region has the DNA TGTGCCAGCAGTGAAACTAGCACCGGTGATACGCAGTATTTT. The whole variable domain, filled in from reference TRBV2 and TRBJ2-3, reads EPEVTQTPSHQVTQMGQEVILRCVPISNHLYFYWYRQILGQKVEFLVSFYNNEISEKSEIFDDQFSVERPDGSNFTLKIRSTKLEDSAMYFCASSETSTGDTQYFGPGTRLTVL.

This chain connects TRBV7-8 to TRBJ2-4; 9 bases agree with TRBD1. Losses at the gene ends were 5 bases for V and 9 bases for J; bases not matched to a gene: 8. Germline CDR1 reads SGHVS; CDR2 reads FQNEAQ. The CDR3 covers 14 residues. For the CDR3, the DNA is TGTGCCAGCAGCCAGAGACAGGGGGTTGGCATTCAGTACTTC. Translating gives CASSQRQGVGIQYF. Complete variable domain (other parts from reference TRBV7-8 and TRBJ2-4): GAGVSQSPRYKVAKRGQDVALRCDPISGHVSLFWYQQALGQGPEFLTYFQNEAQLDKSGLPSDRFFAERPEGSVSTLKIQRTQQEDSAVYLCASSQRQGVGIQYFGAGTRLSVL.